The clone carrying this T cell receptor beta chain was counted only a few times. What it binds is not known. This entry is derived from a study of T-cell reconstitution after alpha-beta-depleted transplantation in children. General study points: It was newly produced T cells that mostly accounted for T-cell counts and diversity one year after transplant. It was reported that alpha-beta T cells came from several hundred expanded graft clones (about two months after transplant). Surviving recipient T cells and thymic progenitors produced the high day-60 TCRbeta diversity seen in some patients.

A TCRbeta library incorporating unique molecular identifiers was prepared. TCRdb called the PCR reads again in MiXCR, with one record for every CDR3 protein. The table includes roughly 340,000 distinct CDR3 sequences, 15% to 20% detected once. The starting material was PBMCs, mostly from graft donor cells, obtained 360 days after TCRalphabeta/CD19-depleted stem cell transplant. The TCR comes from a male patient aged 2 to 10 who had a stem cell transplant for acute lymphoblastic leukemia, so the T cells may come from the graft donor.

The CDR3 protein is CSVTSGRDEQYF. The CDR3 DNA sequence: TGCAGCGTGACTAGCGGGAGGGACGAGCAGTACTTC. This rearrangement joins TRBV29-1 to TRBJ2-7; 14 bases map to TRBD2. CDR3 size: 12 residues. The germline gives CDR1 SQVTM, CDR2 ANQGSEA. V lost 6 bases and J lost 5; bases outside the gene matches: 0.